Listed below are T cell receptor beta chains from one sample, sequenced in a study of cytomegalovirus exposure and HLA in healthy donors. Clones were sequenced by immunoSEQ multiplex PCR, and TCRdb holds only the in-frame ones, with some missing. Of 170,000 or so clones detected, around 86% appear once; the ten largest clones hold about 1.6%. Sequenced material: PBMCs. Receptors were obtained from a man in his fifties or sixties in good health and CMV-seronegative. The CDR3 runs from the conserved cysteine through the conserved F or W. The D gene is left open where the match is weak. Size is stated for part of the rows, as once, few or many counts, or as a class when the clone is expanded.

D | J | V | size | DNA | CDR3
NA | TRBJ1-4 | TRBV7-2 | NA | TGTGCCAGCAGCTTAAACGGAGGGAATGAAAAACTGTTTTTT | CASSLNGGNEKLFF
NA | TRBJ1-1 | TRBV28 | few | TGTGCCAGCAGTCTACAGAGTTCGAACACTGAAGCTTTCTTT | CASSLQSSNTEAFF
NA | TRBJ1-5 | TRBV6-1 | NA | TGTGCCAGCAGGACGGTAACGACAGCCCAGCATTTT | CASRTVTTAQHF
TRBD1 | TRBJ2-7 | TRBV7-9 | few | TGTTCCAGCAGCTTAGTGGGGACAGGGGGCTACGAGCAGTACTTC | CSSSLVGTGGYEQYF
TRBD1 | TRBJ1-2 | TRBV15 | NA | TGTGCCACCAGCAGAGGGGGAGAAGGGACAGCTTATGGCTACACCTTC | CATSRGGEGTAYGYTF
NA | TRBJ2-4 | TRBV5-6 | NA | TGTGCCAGCAGCTTCTATCGGGACTCGCCACTGAGCATTCAGTACTTC | CASSFYRDSPLSIQYF
TRBD2 | TRBJ2-3 | TRBV7-6 | NA | TGTGCCAGCAGCCTGGTCCCCCCCAGCGGGGGGGCAAGCACAGATACGCAGTATTTT | CASSLVPPSGGASTDTQYF
NA | TRBJ2-7 | TRBV14 | few | TGTGCCAGCAGCCAAGGTAGGATGAGACAGGCGTACTTC | CASSQGRMRQAYF
TRBD1 | TRBJ1-3 | TRBV6-5 | once | TGTGCCAGCAGTGCAGGGGGCGACCCTGGAAACACCATATATTTT | CASSAGGDPGNTIYF
NA | TRBJ2-1 | TRBV19 | NA | TGTGCCAGTAGTATTGGGTTCGCGGGACAGTCCTACAATGAGCAGTTCTTC | CASSIGFAGQSYNEQFF
NA | TRBJ1-3 | TRBV2 | NA | TGTGCCAGCAGGATACAGGGAAGCTCTGGAAACACCATATATTTT | CASRIQGSSGNTIYF
NA | TRBJ1-5 | TRBV19 | once | TGTGCCGGTAGTATGAGGGTCAATCAGCCCCAGCATTTT | CAGSMRVNQPQHF
NA | TRBJ2-2 | TRBV12-5 | NA | TGTGCTAGTGGTTTGGAGGGTGGGACTACCGGGGAGCTGTTTTTT | CASGLEGGTTGELFF
TRBD1 | TRBJ1-5 | TRBV4-3 | NA | TGCGCCAGCAGCCAGCACAGGGGTGATTGGGATCAGCCCCAGCATTTT | CASSQHRGDWDQPQHF
NA | TRBJ1-2 | TRBV11-1 | NA | TGTGCCAGCAGGATAACAGGGTCTAACTATGGCTACACCTTC | CASRITGSNYGYTF
NA | TRBJ2-1 | TRBV9 | NA | TGTGCCAGCAGCGTAGCTGGCAGAAACCCAGGGAATGAGCAGTTCTTC | CASSVAGRNPGNEQFF
TRBD2 | TRBJ2-5 | TRBV9 | NA | TGTGCCAGCAGCGTAGGGACTAGCGGGAACCCCCCAGAGACCCAGTACTTC | CASSVGTSGNPPETQYF
NA | TRBJ1-1 | TRBV5-1 | NA | TGCGCCAGCAGCTCGGGCGGGACGCTCGGACGGAGGACTGAAGCTTTCTTT | CASSSGGTLGRRTEAFF
NA | TRBJ1-2 | TRBV7-2 | NA | TGTGCCAGCAGCCCGACCGGGACAATAATAGGCTACACCTTC | CASSPTGTIIGYTF
TRBD2 | TRBJ2-3 | TRBV6-5 | NA | TGTGCCAGCAGCCAGAGACTAGCACCACCAGATACGCAGTATTTT | CASSQRLAPPDTQYF
NA | TRBJ1-1 | TRBV5-4 | NA | TGTGCCAGCAGCACCCCTGTGGGCGCGATCACTGAAGCTTTCTTT | CASSTPVGAITEAFF
TRBD1 | TRBJ1-5 | TRBV4-3 | NA | TGCGCCAGCAGCCAAGAGTTTGCCGAGACAGGGGACCCCGAGTGGGATCAGCCCCAGCATTTT | CASSQEFAETGDPEWDQPQHF
TRBD2 | TRBJ2-1 | TRBV30 | NA | TGTGCCTGGACTAGCGGGAGGGCCGATGAGCAGTTCTTC | CAWTSGRADEQFF
NA | TRBJ2-2 | TRBV25-1 | NA | TGTGCCAGCACCCCGAGGCAGGGGTGCACCGGGGAGCTGTTTTTT | CASTPRQGCTGELFF
TRBD1 | TRBJ1-1 | TRBV19 | once | TGTGCCAGCGGGAAGGACAGGACCACTGAAGCTTTCTTT | CASGKDRTTEAFF
TRBD2 | TRBJ2-7 | TRBV11-3 | NA | TGTGCCAGCAGCTTAAGAGCGGGGGCCGGATACGAGCAGTACTTC | CASSLRAGAGYEQYF
TRBD1 | TRBJ1-5 | TRBV9 | few | TGTGCCAGCAGCGTTAATCGAGAAAAGACAGGGGCCTCTAGCAATCAGCCCCAGCATTTT | CASSVNREKTGASSNQPQHF
TRBD1 | TRBJ2-1 | TRBV28 | NA | TGTGCCAGCAGTTTCCACGGGACAGGGGTCGGTGAGCAGTTCTTC | CASSFHGTGVGEQFF
TRBD1 | TRBJ1-1 | TRBV27 | NA | TGTGCCAGCAGTCGGACTGCCGGGACAGGGGGCGGCGGGAACACTGAAGCTTTCTTT | CASSRTAGTGGGGNTEAFF
NA | TRBJ1-4 | TRBV4-3 | few | TGCGCCAGCAGCCAAGAGATCGGGCCTCGGGGGCTGTTTTTT | CASSQEIGPRGLFF
NA | TRBJ1-5 | TRBV7-9 | NA | TGTGCCAGCGGGAAGGGGCAGAACAATCAGCCCCAGCATTTT | CASGKGQNNQPQHF
NA | TRBJ1-4 | TRBV19 | NA | TGTGCCAGTAGTCCGAACAGGGAAAGAAATGAAAAACTGTTTTTT | CASSPNRERNEKLFF
TRBD2 | TRBJ2-1 | TRBV5-4 | few | TGTGCCAGCAGCTTGGCGGGGTTCAGGGCTAGCGGGAGAAATGAGCAGTTCTTC | CASSLAGFRASGRNEQFF
NA | TRBJ1-2 | TRBV7-9 | NA | TGTGCCAGCAGCTTAGCGCGGGCGGTGAATGGCTACACCTTC | CASSLARAVNGYTF
NA | TRBJ2-7 | TRBV6-5 | NA | TGTGCCAGCAGTTCCACCCTTAGCGGAGCCACCTACGAGCAGTACTTC | CASSSTLSGATYEQYF
NA | TRBJ2-6 | TRBV7-2 | NA | TGTGCCAGCAGCTCGGTACCCTCTGGGGCCAACGTCCTGACTTTC | CASSSVPSGANVLTF
NA | TRBJ2-7 | TRBV5-4 | NA | TGTGCCAGCAGCAGTACAGGTAACTACGAGCAGTACTTC | CASSSTGNYEQYF
NA | TRBJ1-2 | TRBV7-9 | once | TGTGCCAGCAGCTTAGAGCTGGTCAACTATGGCTACACCTTC | CASSLELVNYGYTF
TRBD2 | TRBJ2-7 | TRBV2 | NA | TGTGCCAGCAGACCTCTAGCGGGAGCCAAAACCTACGAGCAGTACTTC | CASRPLAGAKTYEQYF
NA | TRBJ2-3 | TRBV2 | NA | TGTGCCAGCAGTGTAGGCCTAGCAAGTTTCATCGATACGCAGTATTTT | CASSVGLASFIDTQYF
NA | TRBJ1-5 | TRBV7-2 | NA | TGTGCCAGCAGCTTAGGACAGGGCAATCAGCCCCAGCATTTT | CASSLGQGNQPQHF
TRBD2 | TRBJ2-1 | TRBV7-9 | NA | TGTGCCAGCAGCTTCCCAACCGGGACTAGCGGATACAATGAGCAGTTCTTC | CASSFPTGTSGYNEQFF
NA | TRBJ1-6 | TRBV11-2 | NA | TGTGCCAGCAGCCCCTCCGACAGAGGTAATTCACCCCTCCACTTT | CASSPSDRGNSPLHF
TRBD1 | TRBJ1-4 | TRBV18 | NA | TGTGCCAGCTCACCACCCTCCGCGGGACAGGTTAATGAAAAACTGTTTTTT | CASSPPSAGQVNEKLFF
NA | TRBJ1-1 | TRBV18 | NA | TGTGCCAGCTCACCGACAGCTCTGAACACTGAAGCTTTCTTT | CASSPTALNTEAFF
NA | TRBJ1-4 | TRBV7-2 | NA | TGTGCCAGCAGCTTAGGGAGTCCACGCGAAAAACTGTTTTTT | CASSLGSPREKLFF
NA | TRBJ2-3 | TRBV5-1 | NA | TGCGCCAGCAGCTTGGTCCCGGGCACAGATACGCAGTATTTT | CASSLVPGTDTQYF
TRBD1 | TRBJ2-1 | TRBV18 | NA | TGTGCCAGCTCACGCAGGACAGGTGAGCAGTTCTTC | CASSRRTGEQFF
TRBD1 | TRBJ1-1 | TRBV9 | once | TGTGCCAGCAGCGCCCGTGGACAGGGAGACACTGAAGCTTTCTTT | CASSARGQGDTEAFF
NA | TRBJ1-1 | TRBV4-3 | NA | TGCGCCAGCAGCCAAGACAGGGACACACGTCGTACCGTGAACACTGAAGCTTTCTTT | CASSQDRDTRRTVNTEAFF
TRBD1 | TRBJ1-2 | TRBV7-9 | once | TGTGCCAGCAGCCTAGAGACAGGGTTCTATGGCTACACCTTC | CASSLETGFYGYTF
TRBD2 | TRBJ2-3 | TRBV2 | NA | TGTGCCAGCAGTTCTCTAGCGGGGGGAACAGATACGCAGTATTTT | CASSSLAGGTDTQYF
TRBD1 | TRBJ2-1 | TRBV30 | NA | TGTGCCTGGATGAAGCGGGGACAGGGCTCCTACAATGAGCAGTTCTTC | CAWMKRGQGSYNEQFF